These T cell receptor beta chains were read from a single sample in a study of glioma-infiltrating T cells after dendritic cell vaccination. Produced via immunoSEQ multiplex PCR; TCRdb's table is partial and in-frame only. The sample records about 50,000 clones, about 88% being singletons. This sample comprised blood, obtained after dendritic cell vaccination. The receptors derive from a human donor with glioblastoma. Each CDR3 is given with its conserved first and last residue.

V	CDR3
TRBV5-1	CASSDGHAEQYF
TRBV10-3	CATTGTGSYMNTEAFF
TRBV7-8	CASGEAPTYEQYF
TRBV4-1	CASSQGGPQHF
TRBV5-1	CASSLDRANTGELFF
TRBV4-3	CASSQGRTGYGYTF
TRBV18	CASSPPPGGSEAFF
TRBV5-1	CASSLEPGQATYNEQFF
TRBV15	CATSRGGGNHLAYGYTF
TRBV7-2	CASSKAGTSGRAEQYF
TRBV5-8	CASSLYPREGAIYEQYF
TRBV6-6	CASSYSMGVADTQYF
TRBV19	CASSLGQTDTQYF
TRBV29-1	CSVDSRAMDGYTF
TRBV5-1	CASSLRRGGDSYNEQFF
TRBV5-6	CASSLGTGWSNTEAFF
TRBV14	CASSQFRRLAGQETQYF
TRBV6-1	CASSGEGTGAYEQYF
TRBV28	CASSLSPGPLYGYTF
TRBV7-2	CATRLAGENEQYF
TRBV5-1	CASSLASADTQYF
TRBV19	CASSPRLDSGNNEQFF
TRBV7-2	CASSLTGTRPYEQYF
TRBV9	CASSVAGNEQFF
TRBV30	CAWEKVMTLAMDGYTF
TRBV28	CASRPPGQLSEQYF
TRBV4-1	CASSQGRLARHEQYF
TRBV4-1	CASSQEVGVGYEQYF
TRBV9	CASSVDEGRGTQYF
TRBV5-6	CASSPRTGSYNEQFF
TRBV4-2	CASSRSRDTGELFF
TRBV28	CASKRDRPYGYTF
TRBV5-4	CASSTGGPETQYF
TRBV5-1	CASSRGRFQETQYF
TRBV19	CASSADTIRTDTQYF
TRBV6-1	CASRTPGVGYTF
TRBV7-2	CASSDLHFAIYF
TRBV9	CASSVADRTYSYTF
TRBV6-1	CASSEALVAGAYEQYF
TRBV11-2	CASSRGGGSYEQYF
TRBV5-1	CASRISGEPVEKLFF
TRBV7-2	CASSSWGQGNREQYF
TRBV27	CASSNSGRSYNEQFF